The source of this TCR beta chain is a study of T cells in Graves' hyperthyroidism and ophthalmopathy. RNA transcripts were the template for amplifying TCR beta CDR3 regions. RT-PCR in the first round (using the HTBI primer set) targeted the TCR CDR3. TCRdb reprocessed the multiplex PCR reads via MiXCR and lists one record per CDR3 protein. The sample holds about 380,000 distinct CDR3 sequences, approximately 13% seen once. Germline CDR1 is SGHVS and CDR2 is FQNEAQ. Trimming removed 1 base at V and 1 base at J, with 16 bases between. The CDR3 is 18 residues long. There are many counts of this clonotype. Its antigen is unknown. Drawn at first hyperthyroidism diagnosis, the blood sample preceded any ophthalmopathy symptoms. Study-level points and caveats: Most clonotypes expanded in the thyroid (above 0.001) were also present in blood. Progression to ophthalmopathy was predicted a median of about 6.6 months early.

This clonotype was obtained from a man aged 25-45 years with Graves' hyperthyroidism that later progressed to Graves' ophthalmopathy. The specimen sequenced was blood. The rearrangement uses TRBV7-8 and TRBJ2-2; D not resolved. For the CDR3, the DNA is TGTGCCAGCAGCTTAGGGCCCCTAATACAGTTGAACACCGGGGAGCTGTTTTTT. This codes for CASSLGPLIQLNTGELFF.